This TCR beta chain originates from a study of shared clonotypes between healthy human individuals. Study-wide context: The people who gave samples were a couple of women and a few men aged 18 to 49.

The V and J ends lost 6 bases and 1 base respectively, with 16 bases between them. This CDR3 has 16 residues. Germline V lookup: CDR1 MNHEY, CDR2 SMNVEV (reference sequence). On this clone itself: Its antigen is unidentified.

How the authors handled the data: In the immunoSEQ data, sequences were junction-only and lacked quality scores, so filtering differed. Method: immunoSEQ multiplex PCR; TCRdb's copy keeps in-frame clones and lacks some. V, J and clone size are those of that table, while D and trimming were read from the DNA. The data contain approximately 1,500,000 clones, around 98% of them singletons. General study findings and limits: Non-shared clonotypes had lower generation probabilities than those shared by all four donors.

Sequences were obtained from naive CD4+ T cells sorted from blood. Regarding subset: CD45RA+ positively selected. This receptor was taken from a man aged 30 to 39 in good health. The chain combines TRBV27 with TRBJ2-1; D might be TRBD1 or TRBD2, each matching 5 bases. CDR3 residues: CASSSPGAPSYNEQFF. The CDR3 bases are TGTGCCAGCAGCTCCCCCGGGGCTCCATCCTACAATGAGCAGTTCTTC.